Each of the 28 T cell receptor beta chains below was sequenced from the same sample in a study of T cells after yellow fever vaccination. One entry per CDR3 protein, called by TCRdb with MiXCR from the 5' RACE reads. The sample includes around 320,000 distinct CDR3 sequences, around 10% of them seen just once. The material sequenced was CD4+ T cells sorted from PBMCs, taken 5 days after the yellow fever booster vaccination. The receptors were sampled from a man between 18 and 35 years old who received the YFV17D yellow fever vaccine.

This clonotype came up a few times. The V call is TRBV7-6, the J call TRBJ2-7; maybe TRBD2 (5 bases). Germline CDR1 reads SGHVS; CDR2 reads FNYEAQ. This CDR3 is 13 amino acids long. Trimming removed 4 bases at V and 3 bases at J, with 10 bases between. The CDR3 loop reads CASSSGLIYEQYF. The DNA of the CDR3 is TGTGCCAGCAGCTCCGGACTGATCTACGAGCAGTACTTC.

This clonotype was counted only a few times. V and J are TRBV4-2 and TRBJ2-5; the D gene is possibly TRBD2 (5 bases). Trimming pared 4 bases from V and 5 bases from J, leaving 23 bases between. The germline V gene has CDR1 LGHNA and CDR2 YNFKEQ. The CDR3 length is 17 residues. CDR3 in DNA: TGTGCCAGCAGCCCAAAGCCCAGCGTCGGAGGTGGGGAGACCCAGTACTTC. As protein: CASSPKPSVGGGETQYF.

This chain connects TRBV6-1 to TRBJ2-1; TRBD2 might be the D (5 bases). Germline V gene lookup returns CDR1 MNHNS and CDR2 SASEGT. V was clipped by 1 base and J by 3 bases, with 19 bases between them. The CDR3 contains 18 residues. CDR3 sequence (DNA): TGTGCCAGCAGTGAAGGCGCACTCCGGGGAACTCTCTACAATGAGCAGTTCTTC. It encodes CASSEGALRGTLYNEQFF.

This clonotype was seen at least ten times. The chain has TRBV7-6 and TRBJ1-5; unclear D gene. From germline, CDR1 is SGHVS and CDR2 FNYEAQ. V lost 3 bases and J 0 bases, leaving 3 bases between the germline ends. This CDR3 is built from 13 residues. The CDR3 region is CASSFGSNQPQHF. The CDR3 region has the DNA TGTGCCAGCAGCTTCGGTAGCAATCAGCCCCAGCATTTT. Supplemented by reference TRBV7-6 and TRBJ1-5, the full variable domain reads GAGVSQSPRYKVTKRGQDVALRCDPISGHVSLYWYRQALGQGPEFLTYFNYEAQQDKSGLPNDRFSAERPEGSISTLTIQRTEQRDSAMYRCASSFGSNQPQHFGDGTRLSIL.

V gene TRBV20-1 combines with J gene TRBJ1-5, with D uncertain. There are 12 residues in the CDR3. CDR1 is DFQATT and CDR2 is SNEGSKA in the germline V gene (reference sequence). Trimming removed 7 bases from V and 2 bases from J, with 9 bases in between. The CDR3 DNA sequence: TGCAGTGTTGCCGGGGGCAATCAGCCCCAGCATTTT. Translated, it gives CSVAGGNQPQHF.

This clonotype showed up just a few times. The gene calls are TRBV9 and TRBJ2-3, with unresolved D. V was pared by 7 bases and J by 5 bases, with 14 bases between. This CDR3 comprises 13 residues. Germline loops: CDR1 SGDLS, CDR2 YYNGEE. CDR3 residues: CASSWGIGDTQYF. The DNA of the CDR3 is TGTGCCAGCTCGTGGGGTATTGGAGATACGCAGTATTTT.

The rearrangement joins TRBV5-6 to TRBJ2-5; D unclear. Trimming removed 4 bases at V and 5 bases at J, with 9 bases between. The CDR3 is 12 amino acids. The V gene's germline CDR1 is SGHDT and CDR2 YYEEEE. CDR3 sequence (DNA): TGTGCCAGCAGCGTACTAATGGAGACCCAGTACTTC. Translated: CASSVLMETQYF. Full variable domain (outside the CDR3, taken from reference TRBV5-6 and TRBJ2-5): DAGVTQSPTHLIKTRGQQVTLRCSPKSGHDTVSWYQQALGQGPQFIFQYYEEEERQRGNFPDRFSGHQFPNYSSELNVNALLLGDSALYLCASSVLMETQYFGPGTRLLVL.

The table lists this clonotype with many counts. This rearrangement joins TRBV7-9 to TRBJ2-6; the D gene could be TRBD1 or TRBD2 (5 bases each). Trimming shortened V by 4 bases and J by 2 bases, and 12 bases separated the two germline ends. CDR1 SEHNR and CDR2 FQNEAQ come from the germline V gene (reference sequence). The length of the CDR3 is 16 residues. In DNA, the CDR3 is TGTGCCAGCAGCTCAATCGGGACGGCTGGGGCCAACGTCCTGACTTTC. This translates into CASSSIGTAGANVLTF. Full variable domain (outside the CDR3, taken from reference TRBV7-9 and TRBJ2-6): DTGVSQNPRHKITKRGQNVTFRCDPISEHNRLYWYRQTLGQGPEFLTYFQNEAQLEKSRLLSDRFSAERPKGSFSTLEIQRTEQGDSAMYLCASSSIGTAGANVLTFGAGSRLTVL.

The V call is TRBV15, the J call TRBJ2-7; no firm D call. CDR3 length: 13 amino acids. Germline CDR1 is LNHNV and CDR2 is YYDKDF (reference sequence). V lost 2 bases to trimming and J lost 6 bases, with 11 bases between them. Written as DNA, the CDR3 is TGTGCCACCAGCAGACAGTACCAGAGCGAGCAGTACGTC. It specifies CATSRQYQSEQYV.

This chain links TRBV9 with TRBJ2-2, with D uncertain. The CDR3 spans 14 residues. Germline V gives CDR1 SGDLS, CDR2 YYNGEE. Trimming took 2 bases from V and 4 from J, leaving 9 bases between them. The CDR3 nucleotides read TGTGCCAGCAGCGTCTTGGTGTTCACCGGGGAGCTGTTTTTT. Translated, it gives CASSVLVFTGELFF. The full variable domain, rest sourced from reference TRBV9 and TRBJ2-2, is DSGVTQTPKHLITATGQRVTLRCSPRSGDLSVYWYQQSLDQGLQFLIQYYNGEERAKGNILERFSAQQFPDLHSELNLSSLELGDSALYFCASSVLVFTGELFFGEGSRLTVL.

The V call is TRBV9, the J call TRBJ1-2; D is perhaps TRBD1 (5 bases). Trimming removed 0 bases from V and 8 bases from J, with 20 bases in between. Germline loops: CDR1 SGDLS, CDR2 YYNGEE. The length of the CDR3 is 16 residues. CDR3 in amino acids: CASSVDRQGVFDGYTF. The CDR3 DNA reads as TGTGCCAGCAGCGTAGACCGCCAGGGAGTTTTTGACGGCTACACCTTC.

The chain is built from TRBV20-1 and TRBJ1-1; D gene unclear. The CDR3 spans 14 residues. Looked up from germline, CDR1 is DFQATT and CDR2 is SNEGSKA (reference sequence). The ends were cut back, 5 bases at V and 1 base at J, with 14 bases in the middle. CDR3 loop: CSAPRTVGNTEAFF. DNA of the CDR3: TGCAGTGCTCCCAGGACTGTGGGGAACACTGAAGCTTTCTTT.

This clonotype occurred many times. This rearrangement joins TRBV5-1 to TRBJ1-1, with D uncertain. The CDR3 extends over 14 amino acids. With 1 base removed from V and 0 bases from J, the gap between germline ends came to 7 bases. The germline V gene encodes CDR1 SGHRS and CDR2 YFSETQ. The CDR3 loop reads CASSLLTVNTEAFF. The CDR3 nucleotides read TGCGCCAGCAGCTTGTTGACGGTGAACACTGAAGCTTTCTTT.

This clonotype was seen many times. This chain connects TRBV20-1 to TRBJ2-1, with D uncertain. The CDR3 contains 12 residues. Between the trimmed V and J ends, which lost 5 bases and 0 bases, there was a span of 5 bases. Per the germline V gene, CDR1 is DFQATT and CDR2 is SNEGSKA (reference sequence). For the CDR3, the DNA is TGCAGTGCTCTCCGCTCCTACAATGAGCAGTTCTTC. Protein: CSALRSYNEQFF.

The chain recombines TRBV20-1 with TRBJ2-7; D is perhaps TRBD1 (6 bases). The CDR3 is made up of 12 amino acids. The ends were cut back, 6 bases at V and 2 bases at J, with 11 bases in the middle. The germline gives CDR1 DFQATT, CDR2 SNEGSKA (reference sequence). The CDR3 region is CSARTETYEQYF. DNA for the CDR3: TGCAGTGCCCGGACAGAAACCTACGAGCAGTACTTC.

The rearrangement uses TRBV6-5 and TRBJ1-5; TRBD1 is a possible D gene (6 bases). Trimming shortened V by 6 bases and J by 3 bases, and 9 bases separated the two germline ends. Per the germline V gene, CDR1 is MNHEY and CDR2 is SVGAGI. The CDR3 has 13 amino acids. CDR3 protein: CASRRQVNQPQHF. The DNA of the CDR3 is TGTGCCAGCAGAAGACAGGTCAATCAGCCCCAGCATTTT.

The chain combines TRBV3-1 with TRBJ1-5; D is ambiguous. This CDR3 is built from 14 residues. Deletions cut 1 base from V and 5 bases from J, with 9 bases between. Germline V CDR1 and CDR2: LGHDT, YNNKEL (reference sequence). CDR3 protein: CASSQGVNDQPQHF. The CDR3, as DNA: TGTGCCAGCAGCCAAGGGGTGAACGATCAGCCCCAGCATTTT.

This clonotype was detected a few times. The chain recombines TRBV5-1 with TRBJ2-1; no reliable D call. The length of the CDR3 is 16 residues. V was trimmed by 4 bases and J by 0 bases, leaving 14 bases between them. Germline CDR1 is SGHRS and CDR2 is YFSETQ. The CDR3 protein is CASSLDLSSSYNEQFF. The CDR3 DNA follows: TGCGCCAGCAGCCTAGATCTATCAAGCTCCTACAATGAGCAGTTCTTC.

This chain joins TRBV7-2 and TRBJ2-2; TRBD2 aligns across 13 bases. The germline gives CDR1 SGHTA, CDR2 FQGNSA. CDR3 length equals 16 residues. Germline trimming cut 5 bases from V and 3 bases from J; bases unmatched to any gene: 3. The CDR3 coding sequence is TGTGCCAGCAGCCCAGGACTAGCGGGGGACACCGGGGAGCTGTTTTTT. It codes for CASSPGLAGDTGELFF.

This clonotype occurred many times. The V and J genes are TRBV28 and TRBJ2-1; D might be TRBD2 (7 bases). Germline V gene sequence: CDR1 MDHEN, CDR2 SYDVKM. The CDR3 has 15 residues. V gave up 2 bases and J gave up 9 bases, with 17 bases separating them. This CDR3 reads CASSLPLAGAAEQFF. CDR3 nucleotide sequence: TGTGCCAGCAGTTTACCCCTGGCGGGGGCGGCTGAGCAGTTCTTC.

This clonotype was counted a few times. J is TRBJ2-7 and V is TRBV4-1, with D perhaps given as TRBD1 or TRBD2 (6 bases each). The length of the CDR3 is 14 residues. V lost 4 bases, J lost 2 bases, and 12 bases lay in between. Germline assignment: CDR1 MGHRA and CDR2 YSYEKL. CDR3 sequence (DNA): TGCGCCAGCAGCCTCTCCCGGGGGCCCTACGAGCAGTACTTC. It codes for CASSLSRGPYEQYF.

This clonotype was observed at least ten times. The J gene is TRBJ2-1, the V gene TRBV5-1, with 9 bases fitting TRBD1. Germline CDR1 reads SGHRS; CDR2 reads YFSETQ. Trimming cost V 4 bases and J 6 bases; bases outside gene matches: 2. The CDR3 sequence is 13 residues long. The CDR3 reads CASSPGQGNEQFF. The CDR3 region has the DNA TGCGCCAGCAGCCCGGGACAGGGCAATGAGCAGTTCTTC.

The chain carries TRBV7-9 and TRBJ2-3, with D maybe TRBD2 (5 bases). The length of the CDR3 is 13 residues. V dropped 5 bases and J dropped 9 bases, with 15 bases sitting between them. Germline values: CDR1 SEHNR, CDR2 FQNEAQ (reference sequence). The CDR3 DNA is TGTGCCAGCAGCGCGGTTACGGGATTAACGCAGTATTTT. Residues: CASSAVTGLTQYF.

V usage is TRBV5-4 and J usage is TRBJ1-6; 7 nucleotides line up with TRBD1. CDR3 length equals 14 residues. In germline, CDR1 is SGHNT, CDR2 YYREEE (reference sequence). V gave up 2 bases and J gave up 10 bases; unmatched junction bases: 6. The CDR3 nucleotides are TGTGCCAGCAGCTTATACGACAGGGACTCACCCCTCCACTTT. Translation gives CASSLYDRDSPLHF.

This clonotype occurred many times. The genes are TRBV5-1 and TRBJ2-5; tentative D call: TRBD2 (5 bases). The CDR3 extends over 14 amino acids. V dropped 0 bases and J dropped 2 bases, with 8 bases sitting between them. Germline V gives CDR1 SGHRS, CDR2 YFSETQ. The CDR3 protein is CASSLGRGQETQYF. For the CDR3, the DNA is TGCGCCAGCAGCTTGGGACGGGGACAAGAGACCCAGTACTTC.

The chain joins TRBV15 to TRBJ2-2, with 12 bases lining up with TRBD1. The germline V gene has CDR1 LNHNV and CDR2 YYDKDF (reference sequence). This CDR3 has 21 amino acids. V shed 0 bases, J shed 2 bases, and the junction held 13 bases outside the gene matches. The CDR3 reads CATSREPWDRGRRTNTGELFF. CDR3 sequence (DNA): TGTGCCACCAGCAGAGAACCTTGGGACAGGGGGCGAAGGACCAACACCGGGGAGCTGTTTTTT.

This clonotype was seen more than once but under ten times. V is TRBV9 and J is TRBJ2-7; no reliable D call. V was shortened by 4 bases and J by 2 bases, with 10 bases between the two germline ends. The CDR3 is 13 amino acids. The germline CDR1 and CDR2 sequences are SGDLS and YYNGEE. The chain's CDR3 is CASSPQTTYEQYF. The CDR3, as DNA: TGTGCCAGCAGCCCCCAGACCACCTACGAGCAGTACTTC.

This sequence joins TRBV7-2 and TRBJ1-2; possibly TRBD1 for D (6 bases). Looked up from germline, CDR1 is SGHTA and CDR2 is FQGNSA. This CDR3 region has 17 residues. V was clipped by 5 bases and J by 4 bases, with 23 bases between them. The CDR3 DNA reads as TGTGCCAGCAGCCTCTTTATGTCGGGGGCCGGTGCCTATGGCTACACCTTC. Its translation is CASSLFMSGAGAYGYTF.